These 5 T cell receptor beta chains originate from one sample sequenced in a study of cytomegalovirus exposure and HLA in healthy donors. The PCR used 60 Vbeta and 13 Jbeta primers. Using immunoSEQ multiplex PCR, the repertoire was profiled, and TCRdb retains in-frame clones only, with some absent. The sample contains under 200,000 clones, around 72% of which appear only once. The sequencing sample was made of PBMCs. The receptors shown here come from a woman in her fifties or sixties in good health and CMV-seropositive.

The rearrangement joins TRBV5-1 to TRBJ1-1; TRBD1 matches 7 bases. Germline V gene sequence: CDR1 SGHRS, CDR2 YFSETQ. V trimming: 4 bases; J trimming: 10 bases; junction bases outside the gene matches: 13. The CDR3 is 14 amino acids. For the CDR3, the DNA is TGCGCCAGCAGCGCGGACAGGCCGCAGCTCGGAGCTTTCTTT. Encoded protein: CASSADRPQLGAFF. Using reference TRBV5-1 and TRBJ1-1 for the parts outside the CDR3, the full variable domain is KAGVTQTPRYLIKTRGQQVTLSCSPISGHRSVSWYQQTPGQGLQFLFEYFSETQRNKGNFPGRFSGRQFSNSRSEMNVSTLELGDSALYLCASSADRPQLGAFFGQGTRLTVV.

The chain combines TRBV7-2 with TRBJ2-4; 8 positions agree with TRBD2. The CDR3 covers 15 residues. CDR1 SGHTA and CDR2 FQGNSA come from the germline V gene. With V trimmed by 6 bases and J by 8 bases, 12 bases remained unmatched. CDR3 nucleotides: TGTGCCAGCAGTCCTAGCGGGCCGGGAGGGGACATTCAGTACTTC. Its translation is CASSPSGPGGDIQYF.

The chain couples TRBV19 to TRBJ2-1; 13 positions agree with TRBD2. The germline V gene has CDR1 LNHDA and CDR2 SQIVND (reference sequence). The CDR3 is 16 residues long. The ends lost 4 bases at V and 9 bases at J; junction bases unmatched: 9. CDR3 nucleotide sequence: TGTGCCAGTAGTACCTTTTGGACTAGCGGGAGTGGTGAGCAGTTCTTC. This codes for CASSTFWTSGSGEQFF.

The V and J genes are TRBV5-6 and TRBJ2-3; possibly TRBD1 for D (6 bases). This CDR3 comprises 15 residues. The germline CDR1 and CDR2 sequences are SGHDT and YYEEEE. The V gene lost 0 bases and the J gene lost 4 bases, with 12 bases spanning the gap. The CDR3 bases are TGTGCCAGCAGCTTGGAACTCAGGGGTTCAGATACGCAGTATTTT. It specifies CASSLELRGSDTQYF.

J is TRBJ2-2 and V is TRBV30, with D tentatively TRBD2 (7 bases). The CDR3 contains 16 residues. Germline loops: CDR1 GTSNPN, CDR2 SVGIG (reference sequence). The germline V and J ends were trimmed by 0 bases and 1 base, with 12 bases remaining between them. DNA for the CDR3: TGTGCCTGGAGTGTATACGGGGGGCGGAACACCGGGGAGCTGTTTTTT. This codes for CAWSVYGGRNTGELFF.